Presented here are 21 T cell receptor beta chains from one specimen sequenced in a study of T cells after yellow fever vaccination. One entry per CDR3 protein, called by TCRdb with MiXCR from the 5' RACE reads. The data show 200,000 to 250,000 distinct CDR3 sequences, with 6.9% seen just once and about 0.85% held by the top ten. The sequencing here drew on CD4+ T cells sorted from PBMCs, taken 15 days after the yellow fever booster vaccination. The receptors here all came from a man between 25 and 39 years old who received the YFV17D yellow fever vaccine.

The V gene is TRBV18, the J gene TRBJ2-7, with D maybe TRBD1 (6 bases). In germline, CDR1 is KGHSH, CDR2 LQKENI. V lost 2 bases and J lost 5, with 13 bases in between. The CDR3 is made up of 14 amino acids. The CDR3 DNA sequence: TGTGCCAGCTCACCATCAACAGGGTCCCACGAGCAGTACTTC. Its translation is CASSPSTGSHEQYF.

In its sample, this clonotype was seen a few times. The chain recombines TRBV5-5 with TRBJ1-1; a possible D gene is TRBD1 (6 bases). V was shortened by 2 bases and J by 1 base, with 12 bases between the two germline ends. The CDR3 loop spans 15 amino acids. Germline CDR1 reads SGHKS; CDR2 reads YYEKEE (reference sequence). In DNA form, the CDR3 reads TGTGCCAGCAGCTTACAGGGTTCGGGGAACACTGAAGCTTTCTTT. It codes for CASSLQGSGNTEAFF.

This clonotype was seen at least ten times. The rearrangement links TRBV14 to TRBJ2-1; a weak D match, TRBD1 (6 bases). Germline V gene lookup returns CDR1 SGHDN and CDR2 FVKESK. CDR3 length: 15 residues. V dropped 7 bases and J dropped 0 bases, with 13 bases sitting between them. The chain's CDR3 is CASTTLGGSYNEQFF. The CDR3 region has the DNA TGTGCCAGCACCACTCTAGGGGGCTCCTACAATGAGCAGTTCTTC.

The chain has TRBV3-1 and TRBJ2-7, with D hard to call. This CDR3 comprises 14 residues. The germline V and J ends were trimmed by 3 bases and 6 bases, with 15 bases remaining between them. The V gene's germline CDR1 is LGHDT and CDR2 YNNKEL (reference sequence). The CDR3 protein is CASSQLESKSEQYF. The CDR3 DNA reads as TGTGCCAGCAGCCAGCTAGAAAGTAAATCCGAGCAGTACTTC.

This clonotype was observed a few times. The V and J genes are TRBV6-5 and TRBJ1-1; D gene uncertain. Germline-derived CDR1 and CDR2 are MNHEY and SVGAGI. With 2 bases removed from V and 5 bases from J, the gap between germline ends came to 9 bases. This CDR3 has 13 residues. The CDR3 loop is CASSYLEGTEAFF. CDR3 DNA: TGTGCCAGCAGTTACCTGGAGGGTACTGAAGCTTTCTTT.

As regards this clonotype: Just one base apart from a much larger clone, this may be a read error. The chain couples TRBV5-1 to TRBJ2-3; no clear D. The ends were cut back, 3 bases at V and 0 bases at J, with 14 bases in the middle. Germline V lookup: CDR1 SGHRS, CDR2 YFSETQ. The CDR3 runs to 16 residues. This CDR3 reads CASSSCAATSTDTQYF. For the CDR3, the DNA is TGCGCCAGCAGCTCGTGCGCGGCAACTAGCACAGATACGCAGTATTTT.

At least ten counts were recorded for this clonotype. CDR3 in DNA: TGTGCCAGCAGTGGCCTAAATCCCTACGAGCAGTACTTC. Translating gives CASSGLNPYEQYF. The V and J genes are TRBV6-1 and TRBJ2-7; D uncertain. The germline V and J ends were trimmed by 4 bases and 2 bases, with 9 bases remaining between them. CDR3 length equals 13 residues. Germline loops: CDR1 MNHNS, CDR2 SASEGT.

At least ten counts were recorded for this clonotype. This rearrangement joins TRBV28 to TRBJ1-5; 9 bases match TRBD1. This CDR3 has 15 residues. V lost 6 bases, J lost 6 bases, and 9 bases stayed unmatched. Per the germline V gene, CDR1 is MDHEN and CDR2 is SYDVKM. The CDR3, as DNA: TGTGCCAGCAGGACCGTAACAGGGGGCTCTCAGCCCCAGCATTTT. Translation: CASRTVTGGSQPQHF.

This clonotype turned up a few times. The V call is TRBV20-1, the J call TRBJ1-2; D is possibly TRBD1 (5 bases). The CDR3 extends over 14 amino acids. V was trimmed by 0 bases and J by 11 bases, leaving 19 bases between them. Germline V lookup: CDR1 DFQATT, CDR2 SNEGSKA (reference sequence). The CDR3 DNA sequence: TGCAGTGCTAGAGAGACTCCGGGACTAAAAAGTTACACCTTC. The encoded protein is CSARETPGLKSYTF.

This sequence joins TRBV12-5 and TRBJ1-4; 8 positions agree with TRBD1. Germline V CDR1 and CDR2: LGHNT, FRNRAP. The V gene end was trimmed by 6 bases and the J gene end by 7 bases; junction bases not matched to a gene: 7. CDR3 length: 14 amino acids. The CDR3 nucleotides read TGTGCTAGTGGGCCACGGACAGGGAGTGAAAAACTGTTTTTT. It yields the protein CASGPRTGSEKLFF.

This clonotype was picked up many times. The chain is built from TRBV11-2 and TRBJ2-7, with no clear D. This CDR3 spans 12 amino acids. V was cut by 1 base and J by 7 bases, with 8 bases left in between. Germline V lookup: CDR1 SGHAT, CDR2 FQNNGV. This chain's CDR3 is CASSLGAREQYF. CDR3 nucleotide sequence: TGTGCCAGCAGCTTAGGGGCGCGAGAGCAGTACTTC.

This clonotype was counted at least ten times. One junction end disagrees with the germline gene, perhaps due to a read error. V and J are TRBV18 and TRBJ2-2; TRBD2 is a possible D gene (5 bases). Germline loops: CDR1 KGHSH, CDR2 LQKENI. CDR3 length: 14 residues. The CDR3 sequence is CASSLAGDTGELFF. The CDR3 DNA reads TGCGCCAGCAGCTTGGCCGGGGACACCGGGGAGCTGTTTTTT.

The chain carries TRBV19 and TRBJ2-1; perhaps TRBD1 as D (6 bases). This CDR3 has 16 residues. Germline V CDR1 and CDR2: LNHDA, SQIVND (reference sequence). Trimming shortened V by 5 bases and J by 2 bases, and 16 bases separated the two germline ends. The CDR3 nucleotides read TGTGCCAGTAGTTACAGGGTTAGAGCTCCCTACAATGAGCAGTTCTTC. This gives the protein CASSYRVRAPYNEQFF.

The chain carries TRBV25-1 and TRBJ1-3; D call uncertain. The germline V gene encodes CDR1 MGHDK and CDR2 SYGVNS. V gave up 4 bases and J gave up 8 bases, with 6 bases separating them. This CDR3 is 11 amino acids long. CDR3 sequence: CASSVIHTIYF. Written as DNA, the CDR3 is TGTGCCAGCAGTGTTATCCACACCATATATTTT. The complete variable domain, with remaining parts taken from reference TRBV25-1 and TRBJ1-3, reads EADIYQTPRYLVIGTGKKITLECSQTMGHDKMYWYQQDPGMELHLIHYSYGVNSTEKGDLSSESTVSRIRTEHFPLTLESARPSHTSQYLCASSVIHTIYFGEGSWLTVV.

This clonotype occurred many times. This chain links TRBV24-1 with TRBJ2-1; TRBD1 agrees at 9 bases. In germline, CDR1 is KGHDR, CDR2 SFDVKD. This CDR3 region has 12 residues. The junction had 3 bases not matched to a gene; V was cut back by 0 bases and J by 16 bases. CDR3 region: CATSDLGTGLFF. CDR3 DNA: TGTGCCACCAGTGATTTGGGGACAGGGCTCTTCTTC.

This clonotype was picked up many times. This chain links TRBV7-9 with TRBJ2-5; TRBD2 might be the D (6 bases). The V end was cut by 8 bases, the J end by 4 bases, with 17 bases between. The CDR3 totals 14 residues. Germline loops: CDR1 SEHNR, CDR2 FQNEAQ (reference sequence). The CDR3 spells CASSLAGAGETQYF. CDR3 sequence (DNA): TGTGCCAGCTCACTAGCCGGAGCAGGAGAGACCCAGTACTTC.

This clonotype occurred many times. This chain connects TRBV12-3 or TRBV12-4 to TRBJ2-7; D remains ambiguous. V lost 3 bases and J 4 bases, leaving 10 bases between the germline ends. The CDR3 runs 13 residues. The CDR3 spells CASSFQSPYEQYF. As DNA, the CDR3 is TGTGCCAGCAGTTTTCAGTCACCTTACGAGCAGTACTTC.

This chain uses TRBV5-1 with TRBJ2-1; TRBD2 aligns across 10 bases. CDR3 length: 15 amino acids. V shed 2 bases and J 9 bases; nucleotides not matched to a gene: 8. Germline CDR1 SGHRS, CDR2 YFSETQ. CDR3 coding DNA: TGCGCCAGCAGCTTCTCTAGCGGGAGTAGGGGTGAGCAGTTCTTC. Translation: CASSFSSGSRGEQFF.

The chain joins TRBV3-1 to TRBJ2-1; 10 positions match TRBD1. The CDR3 contains 16 residues. Germline V gene lookup returns CDR1 LGHDT and CDR2 YNNKEL (reference sequence). V lost 1 base and J lost 9; bases outside the gene matches: 9. CDR3 bases: TGTGCCAGCAGCCAAGGGGGGATGACAGGGGGCAGTGAGCAGTTCTTC. It codes for CASSQGGMTGGSEQFF.

This clonotype has just a few counts. The V call is TRBV4-2, the J call TRBJ2-5, with TRBD2 matching over 8 bases. The CDR3 contains 18 residues. Unmatched junction bases numbered 11, after V lost 0 bases and J lost 2 bases. In germline, CDR1 is LGHNA, CDR2 YNFKEQ. The CDR3 nucleotides are TGTGCCAGCAGCCAAGATAGGGGAGCGGGGGTAACTCAAGAGACCCAGTACTTC. This encodes CASSQDRGAGVTQETQYF.

The sample holds many counts of this clonotype. The J gene is TRBJ1-2, the V gene TRBV28; the match to TRBD1 covers 9 bases. The CDR3 length is 13 residues. V dropped 9 bases and J dropped 3; count of bases not matched to a gene: 5. Germline CDR1 is MDHEN and CDR2 is SYDVKM. The DNA for the CDR3 is TGTGCCAGTGGGACAGGGTTTTACTATGGCTACACCTTC. Residues: CASGTGFYYGYTF.